The 26 T cell receptor beta chains reported below all come from one sample, sequenced in a study of cytomegalovirus exposure and HLA in healthy donors. Use of 60 Vbeta and 13 Jbeta primers characterized the PCR. Method: immunoSEQ multiplex PCR; TCRdb's copy keeps in-frame clones and lacks some. The sample yields 95,000 to 150,000 clones, around 66% seen once. Sequencing was done on a sample of PBMCs. The source is a woman in her forties in good health and CMV-seropositive.

The chain couples TRBV2 to TRBJ2-1; 7 bases are shared with TRBD2. V lost 4 bases and J lost 5; bases outside the gene matches: 11. The germline gives CDR1 SNHLY, CDR2 FYNNEI. The CDR3 length is 16 residues. The CDR3 reads CASSGNTGTTHNEQFF. CDR3 coding DNA: TGTGCCAGCAGTGGAAATACCGGGACTACCCACAATGAGCAGTTCTTC.

V usage is TRBV5-1 and J usage is TRBJ1-1, with D possibly TRBD1 on 6 matching bases. The V gene lost 4 bases and the J gene lost 3 bases, with 10 bases spanning the gap. From germline, CDR1 is SGHRS and CDR2 YFSETQ. The CDR3 consists of 13 residues. The chain's CDR3 is CASSRQDYTEAFF. DNA for the CDR3: TGCGCCAGCAGCAGACAGGATTACACTGAAGCTTTCTTT.

V and J are TRBV6-6 and TRBJ1-1; tentative D call: TRBD1 (5 bases). CDR3 size: 15 residues. CDR1 is MNHNY and CDR2 is SVGAGI in the germline V gene (reference sequence). V shed 2 bases and J shed 3 bases, with 13 bases lying between them. DNA of the CDR3: TGTGCCAGCAGTTACATGAGTAGCAGGGACACTGAAGCTTTCTTT. As protein: CASSYMSSRDTEAFF.

The count of this clone is one. CDR3 coding DNA: TGTGCCAGCAGTTACTCTGCAGGGCTTGGCTACGAGCAGTACTTC. Amino acids: CASSYSAGLGYEQYF. V is TRBV6-5 and J is TRBJ2-7; the D gene is possibly TRBD1 (5 bases). Trimming left V 0 bases short and J 3 bases short, with 12 bases between. The CDR3 runs 15 residues. Germline V gene lookup returns CDR1 MNHEY and CDR2 SVGAGI.

The rearrangement joins TRBV27 to TRBJ2-3; 10 bases fit TRBD2. CDR1 and CDR2 from the germline V gene are MNHEY and SMNVEV (reference sequence). J was trimmed by 5 bases and V by 2 bases; bases with no gene match: 7. This CDR3 region has 16 residues. The CDR3 loop is CASSLGLASGRDTQYF. Here the CDR3 DNA reads TGTGCCAGCAGTTTAGGTTTGGCTAGCGGGAGAGATACGCAGTATTTT.

The chain employs TRBV5-8 and TRBJ1-1, with TRBD1 as a possible D gene (5 bases). The germline V gene has CDR1 SGHTS and CDR2 YDEGEE. V was shortened by 0 bases and J by 4 bases, with 13 bases between the two germline ends. The length of the CDR3 is 15 residues. The CDR3 coding sequence is TGTGCCAGCAGCTTGGGCATCATGGGGCGCACTGAAGCTTTCTTT. Its protein product is CASSLGIMGRTEAFF. Complete variable domain (other parts from reference TRBV5-8 and TRBJ1-1): EAGVTQSPTHLIKTRGQQATLRCSPISGHTSVYWYQQALGLGLQFLLWYDEGEERNRGNFPPRFSGRQFPNYSSELNVNALELEDSALYLCASSLGIMGRTEAFFGQGTRLTVV.

The gene calls are TRBV28 and TRBJ1-2; D is ambiguous. The CDR3 loop spans 12 amino acids. Trimming cost V 10 bases and J 4 bases, with 13 bases left between them. From germline, CDR1 is MDHEN and CDR2 SYDVKM. CDR3 in amino acids: CATSKAGYGYTF. The CDR3 DNA sequence: TGTGCCACCTCCAAAGCGGGCTATGGCTACACCTTC.

The chain has TRBV14 and TRBJ1-2, with D unresolved. CDR3 length equals 15 residues. V was pared by 0 bases and J by 3 bases, with 11 bases between. From germline, CDR1 is SGHDN and CDR2 FVKESK. The CDR3 region has the DNA TGTGCCAGCAGCCAAGAGGTGCATTCGGACTATGGCTACACCTTC. It codes for CASSQEVHSDYGYTF.

V usage is TRBV6-4 and J usage is TRBJ2-3; TRBD2 agrees at 10 bases. Losses at the gene ends were 4 bases for V and 3 bases for J; bases not matched to a gene: 1. Germline loops: CDR1 MRHNA, CDR2 SNTAGT. This CDR3 region has 14 residues. CDR3 sequence: CASSVAGGTDTQYF. The CDR3 DNA reads TGTGCCAGCAGTGTAGCGGGAGGAACAGATACGCAGTATTTT.

A single count supports this clone. This sequence joins TRBV6-6 and TRBJ1-2; tentatively, D is TRBD1 (5 bases). Trimming shortened V by 7 bases and J by 3 bases, and 15 bases separated the two germline ends. This CDR3 region has 14 residues. Germline V gene data show CDR1 as MNHNY and CDR2 as SVGAGI (reference sequence). Written as DNA, the CDR3 is TGTGCCAGCACCCCGACTGACAGCTACTATGGCTACACCTTC. As protein: CASTPTDSYYGYTF.

This chain links TRBV19 with TRBJ1-1; D perhaps matches TRBD1 (5 bases). Germline V gene sequence: CDR1 LNHDA, CDR2 SQIVND (reference sequence). This CDR3 has 11 residues. V was cut by 4 bases and J by 8 bases, with 8 bases left in between. The CDR3: CASSNDREAFF. Here the CDR3 DNA reads TGTGCCAGTAGTAACGACAGAGAAGCTTTCTTT.

DNA for the CDR3: TGTGCCTGGAGAACCCGCCAGCGGGGGAACACCGGGGAGCTGTTTTTT. Encoded protein: CAWRTRQRGNTGELFF. V and J are TRBV30 and TRBJ2-2; 7 positions agree with TRBD2. CDR1 and CDR2 from the germline V gene are GTSNPN and SVGIG (reference sequence). V was clipped by 3 bases and J by 1 base; unmatched bases: 8. The length of the CDR3 is 16 residues.

The V call is TRBV7-3, the J call TRBJ2-1, with TRBD1 matching over 8 bases. CDR3 length: 14 amino acids. Germline V gene data show CDR1 as SGHTA and CDR2 as FQGTGA. With 5 bases clipped from V and 9 bases from J, the junction kept 9 bases outside the gene matches. This chain's CDR3 is CASSPQDRVREQFF. The CDR3 bases are TGTGCCAGCAGCCCACAGGACAGGGTCCGTGAGCAGTTCTTC.

V and J are TRBV18 and TRBJ1-2; D perhaps matches TRBD1 (6 bases). Between the trimmed V and J ends, which lost 5 bases and 8 bases, there was a span of 15 bases. The CDR3 runs 13 residues. Germline V gene sequence: CDR1 KGHSH, CDR2 LQKENI. CDR3 protein: CASSFNREQGYTF. The CDR3 nucleotides are TGTGCCAGCTCATTTAACAGGGAACAGGGCTACACCTTC.

V is TRBV7-8 and J is TRBJ2-5, with TRBD1 matching over 8 bases. Germline V CDR1 and CDR2: SGHVS, FQNEAQ. The trim removed 2 bases at V and 1 base at J, leaving 9 bases unmatched. This CDR3 region has 17 residues. CDR3 in amino acids: CASSLNPRGPVQETQYF. The CDR3 DNA reads as TGTGCCAGCAGCTTAAATCCCAGGGGGCCTGTCCAAGAGACCCAGTACTTC.

This clone was seen once. The rearrangement links TRBV30 to TRBJ1-1; possibly TRBD1 for D (6 bases). The CDR3 spans 13 residues. Trimming took 5 bases from V and 0 from J, leaving 10 bases between them. The germline V gene has CDR1 GTSNPN and CDR2 SVGIG (reference sequence). The DNA for the CDR3 is TGTGCCTGGGAGGGGGGGGTGAACACTGAAGCTTTCTTT. It encodes CAWEGGVNTEAFF.

This chain connects TRBV5-1 to TRBJ2-1, with D maybe TRBD1 (5 bases). Trimming removed 2 bases at V and 7 bases at J, with 16 bases between. The CDR3 totals 15 residues. The germline gives CDR1 SGHRS, CDR2 YFSETQ. CDR3 nucleotides: TGCGCCAGCAGCTTATTGCAGGGTCAGGTAAATGAGCAGTTCTTC. Its protein product is CASSLLQGQVNEQFF.

The chain combines TRBV30 with TRBJ1-6; TRBD1 aligns across 7 bases. The CDR3 loop spans 14 amino acids. CDR1 is GTSNPN and CDR2 is SVGIG in the germline V gene (reference sequence). J lost 10 bases, V lost 2 bases, and 8 bases had no gene match. CDR3 in DNA: TGTGCCTGGAGTCGACAGGGCTTTCAATCACCCCTCCACTTT. This encodes CAWSRQGFQSPLHF.

This clone was seen more than once but under ten times. The rearrangement links TRBV7-2 to TRBJ2-1; TRBD2 matches at 11 bases. Germline V gene sequence: CDR1 SGHTA, CDR2 FQGNSA. Germline trimming cut 2 bases from V and 9 bases from J; bases unmatched to any gene: 9. There are 16 residues in the CDR3. CDR3 in amino acids: CASSLNSGGAPSEQFF. The CDR3 DNA is TGTGCCAGCAGCTTAAATAGCGGGGGGGCCCCGAGTGAGCAGTTCTTC.

The V and J genes are TRBV27 and TRBJ1-5; D perhaps matches TRBD1 (5 bases). Per the germline V gene, CDR1 is MNHEY and CDR2 is SMNVEV (reference sequence). The CDR3 has 13 amino acids. Trimming removed 8 bases at V and 7 bases at J, with 15 bases between. CDR3 bases: TGTGCCAGCGCCGCGGGATGGGACCAGCCCCAGCATTTT. It yields the protein CASAAGWDQPQHF.

This rearrangement joins TRBV18 to TRBJ2-5; TRBD2 might be the D (6 bases). Germline V gene sequence: CDR1 KGHSH, CDR2 LQKENI. Trimming took off 4 bases at V and 2 bases at J, with 11 bases between the two ends. The CDR3 extends over 14 amino acids. The CDR3 DNA is TGTGCCAGCTCACTCCCCGGACTACAAGAGACCCAGTACTTC. Protein product: CASSLPGLQETQYF.

This clone was observed a few times. The J gene is TRBJ2-5, the V gene TRBV5-1; TRBD2 agrees at 9 bases. The DNA end favors TRBJ2-7, so the J call may be wrong. Germline V lookup: CDR1 SGHRS, CDR2 YFSETQ. The CDR3 is made up of 15 amino acids. DNA of the CDR3: TGCGCCAGCAGCTCCAACAGCGGGGGGAACTACGAGCAGTACTTC. Translated, it gives CASSSNSGGNYEQYF.

In this sample, this clone turned up a few times. The chain employs TRBV7-3 and TRBJ2-3; 9 bases line up with TRBD1. Germline V CDR1 and CDR2: SGHTA, FQGTGA. This CDR3 is built from 15 residues. With 4 bases clipped from V and 6 bases from J, the junction kept 8 bases outside the gene matches. CDR3 nucleotides: TGTGCCAGCAGCTCCGACGGACAGGGGAGGGATACGCAGTATTTT. This sequence encodes CASSSDGQGRDTQYF.

There are a few counts of this clone. The V call is TRBV28, the J call TRBJ2-2, with D maybe TRBD1 (5 bases). V was shortened by 4 bases and J by 1 base, with 10 bases between the two germline ends. Germline loops: CDR1 MDHEN, CDR2 SYDVKM. CDR3 length: 15 amino acids. For the CDR3, the DNA is TGTGCCAGCAGTTCCCCCCAGGGGAACACCGGGGAGCTGTTTTTT. Translating it yields CASSSPQGNTGELFF.

With regard to this clone: Additional DNA sequences in this sample encode the identical CDR3. The chain is built from TRBV5-1 and TRBJ2-3, with 8 bases that match TRBD1. J gave up 4 bases and V 4 bases, and 5 bases lay outside the gene matches. The CDR3 loop spans 14 amino acids. Per germline, CDR1 SGHRS and CDR2 YFSETQ. The CDR3 DNA sequence: TGCGCCAGCAGCCTGGGACAGGCTGCAGATACGCAGTATTTT. This gives the protein CASSLGQAADTQYF.

In DNA, the CDR3 is TGTGCCAGCAGCCTGCAGGTTTCCTACGAGCAGTACTTC. The encoded protein is CASSLQVSYEQYF. J is TRBJ2-7 and V is TRBV5-6, with unresolved D. Germline V gene data show CDR1 as SGHDT and CDR2 as YYEEEE. Trimming pared 4 bases from V and 1 base from J, leaving 9 bases between. This CDR3 contains 13 residues.